This passage covers 10 T cell receptor beta chains from one sample sequenced in a study of CD8+ T cells in alopecia areata (dated by TCRdb to the late 2010s). What this sample's time point label stands for: roughly 26 weeks on oral tofacitinib. What the treatment or condition label conveys for this sample: oral pan-JAK inhibitor, 5-10 mg twice daily. The receptor library was made with the immunoSEQ multiplex PCR assay. To provide template for TCR sequencing, every sample had RNA extracted and reverse transcribed into cDNA. TCRdb took over this immuneACCESS table, retaining in-frame rearrangements with V and J assigned. Such tables are incomplete; in checked studies, under half of the missing clones stem from an unresolved V gene, and the remainder is unexplained. Counted in this sample were 95,000 to 120,000 clones; roughly three fifths of them appeared once. More than 3% of the sample lies in the top ten.

Specimen: CD4+ T cells sorted from blood, collected at week 24, from a patient treated with tofacitinib. The receptors come from a human donor with alopecia areata.

This clone came up a few times. The chain uses TRBV19 and TRBJ1-2; D unresolved. This CDR3 is built from 12 residues. Germline CDR1 LNHDA, CDR2 SQIVND (reference sequence). V dropped 2 bases and J dropped 4 bases, with 5 bases sitting between them. In nucleotides, the CDR3 is TGTGCCAGTAGTATATCCGGCTATGGCTACACCTTC. This translates into CASSISGYGYTF.

This clone has only one observation. The rearrangement links TRBV7-2 to TRBJ1-6; 8 nucleotides match TRBD1. CDR1 and CDR2 (germline): SGHTA, FQGNSA. Trimming cost V 5 bases and J 10 bases; bases outside gene matches: 10. The CDR3 length is 15 residues. For the CDR3, the DNA is TGTGCCAGCAGCCCGCGTCAGGGGGCTGGATCACCCCTCCACTTT. This sequence encodes CASSPRQGAGSPLHF.

This chain connects TRBV7-2 to TRBJ2-3; D unresolved. The germline V gene encodes CDR1 SGHTA and CDR2 FQGNSA. Trimming pared 1 base from V and 0 bases from J, leaving 11 bases between. The CDR3 runs to 16 residues. CDR3 coding DNA: TGTGCCAGCAGCTTAGGAGTATCTCCTAGCACAGATACGCAGTATTTT. Protein sequence: CASSLGVSPSTDTQYF.

This chain links TRBV29-1 with TRBJ1-2; possibly TRBD1 for D (6 bases). Trimming removed 7 bases from V and 4 bases from J, with 19 bases in between. CDR1 is SQVTM, CDR2 ANQGSEA, per germline. This CDR3 region has 14 residues. The CDR3 coding sequence is TGCAGCGATACCACAGGGAATTCGGGCTATGGCTACACCTTC. Residues: CSDTTGNSGYGYTF.

The V gene is TRBV29-1, the J gene TRBJ1-2; D is uncertain. Trimming took 2 bases from V and 0 from J, leaving 7 bases between them. This CDR3 has 13 amino acids. CDR1 is SQVTM, CDR2 ANQGSEA, per germline. DNA for the CDR3: TGCAGCGTTGAAACGGCGGCTAACTATGGCTACACCTTC. Amino acid sequence: CSVETAANYGYTF.

The sample holds a few counts of this clone. The genes are TRBV11-2 and TRBJ2-7; D not resolved. Trimming took off 2 bases at V and 4 bases at J, with 9 bases between the two ends. The CDR3 loop spans 13 amino acids. CDR1 and CDR2 (germline): SGHAT, FQNNGV. CDR3 amino acids: CASSLLQGYEQYF. In DNA, the CDR3 is TGTGCCAGCAGCTTATTACAAGGGTACGAGCAGTACTTC.

The CDR3 nucleotides are TGTGCCAGCAGCTTAGTTCAGGGGGCCTATGGCTACACCTTC. Its translation is CASSLVQGAYGYTF. The gene calls are TRBV7-9 and TRBJ1-2; 8 bases align to TRBD1. Germline values: CDR1 SEHNR, CDR2 FQNEAQ (reference sequence). The CDR3 covers 14 residues. Trimming removed 1 base from V and 4 bases from J; junction bases left unmatched: 2.

This clone was seen only a few times. This rearrangement joins TRBV5-1 to TRBJ1-1; D gene uncertain. Germline lookup yields CDR1 SGHRS and CDR2 YFSETQ. This CDR3 spans 15 amino acids. The ends were cut back, 0 bases at V and 4 bases at J, with 13 bases in the middle. The DNA for the CDR3 is TGCGCCAGCAGCTTGGGACCCACCGGGAGCACTGAAGCTTTCTTT. Encoded protein: CASSLGPTGSTEAFF.

The chain couples TRBV6-5 to TRBJ1-2; 7 bases agree with TRBD1. Trimming at V came to 5 bases and at J to 6 bases, leaving 6 bases not matched to a gene. CDR1 and CDR2 from the germline V gene are MNHEY and SVGAGI. The CDR3 extends over 13 amino acids. The CDR3 loop is CASSRGPRDGYTF. The CDR3 coding sequence is TGTGCCAGCAGTAGGGGGCCTCGCGATGGCTACACCTTC.

V is TRBV4-3 and J is TRBJ2-2; TRBD2 is a possible D gene (7 bases). Germline CDR1 reads LGHNA; CDR2 reads YSLEER. This CDR3 has 16 residues. V was clipped by 4 bases and J by 4 bases, with 16 bases between them. The CDR3 protein is CASSLTRGGSTGELFF. The CDR3, as DNA: TGCGCCAGCAGCCTGACCAGGGGAGGGAGCACCGGGGAGCTGTTTTTT.